Listed below are T cell receptor beta chains from one sample, sequenced in a study of control samples from healthy donors and cancer patients. Here immunoSEQ multiplex PCR was the method, and the copy in TCRdb shows in-frame clones only, minus some. This specimen shows about 190,000 clones; the ten leading clones hold approximately 2.2%. Sequencing used blood. Source of these receptors: a woman aged 25 to 39 in good health. Both conserved end residues are part of each CDR3. D genes are given only for firm matches.

TRBV4-3	NA	TRBJ1-6	CASSQAQLNSPLHF	TGCGCCAGCAGCCAAGCACAGCTGAATTCACCCCTCCACTTT
TRBV7-6	NA	TRBJ1-3	CASSLALGTGNTIYF	TGTGCCAGCAGCTTAGCGCTAGGGACTGGAAACACCATATATTTT
TRBV6-5	TRBD1	TRBJ1-5	CASRMTGTADQPQHF	TGTGCCAGCAGGATGACAGGGACGGCCGATCAGCCCCAGCATTTT
TRBV28	NA	TRBJ1-6	CASSFERDLRSPLHF	TGTGCCAGCAGTTTTGAGAGGGACCTAAGGTCACCCCTCCACTTT
TRBV5-1	NA	TRBJ1-4	CASHRGLTNEKLFF	TGCGCCAGCCACCGGGGGCTAACTAATGAAAAACTGTTTTTT
TRBV12-3/TRBV12-4	NA	TRBJ1-1	CASSQGRKEAFF	TGTGCCAGCAGTCAAGGCCGTAAGGAAGCTTTCTTT
TRBV18	NA	TRBJ1-2	CASSPEIIRKDRAYGYTF	TGTGCCAGCTCACCCGAGATCATTAGGAAAGACAGAGCATATGGCTACACCTTC
TRBV19	NA	TRBJ2-2	CASSHPPRFEHTGELFF	TGTGCCAGTAGTCACCCGCCCAGGTTCGAGCACACCGGGGAGCTGTTTTTT
TRBV25-1	TRBD1	TRBJ2-1	CASRSTGGNEQFF	TGTGCCAGCAGATCCACAGGGGGCAATGAGCAGTTCTTC
TRBV25-1	NA	TRBJ1-1	CASSPPRGGNTEAFF	TGTGCCAGCAGTCCTCCGAGGGGAGGGAACACTGAAGCTTTCTTT
TRBV2	NA	TRBJ2-5	CASSERGRYTQETQYF	TGTGCCAGCAGTGAACGGGGCAGGTACACTCAAGAGACCCAGTACTTC
TRBV12-3/TRBV12-4	NA	TRBJ2-7	CASTRAPYEQYF	TGTGCCAGCACTCGGGCCCCCTACGAGCAGTACTTC
TRBV5-1	TRBD1	TRBJ1-1	CASSFRDRFYVAAEAFF	TGCGCCAGCAGCTTCCGGGACAGGTTTTATGTGGCGGCTGAAGCTTTCTTT
TRBV11-1	NA	TRBJ1-1	CASSPRRGTEAFF	TGTGCCAGCAGCCCCAGGCGGGGCACTGAAGCTTTCTTT
TRBV28	TRBD1	TRBJ1-1	CASSPDRVEAFF	TGTGCCAGCAGTCCGGACAGGGTTGAAGCTTTCTTT
TRBV4-1	NA	TRBJ2-1	CASSTTKYNEQFF	TGCGCCAGCAGCACTACTAAATACAATGAGCAGTTCTTC
TRBV24-1	TRBD2	TRBJ2-5	CATSQSGGRGTQYF	TGTGCCACCAGTCAGAGCGGGGGGCGGGGGACCCAGTACTTC
TRBV7-2	NA	TRBJ1-2	CASSLDSIQTRNYGYTF	TGTGCCAGCAGCTTAGATTCAATCCAGACCCGCAACTATGGCTACACCTTC
TRBV4-1	NA	TRBJ1-1	CASSQRSGRRSMNTEAFF	TGCGCCAGCAGTCAGAGGTCAGGGCGAAGGTCAATGAACACTGAAGCTTTCTTT
TRBV19	TRBD1	TRBJ1-4	CASSIYARGTGDRNEKLFF	TGTGCCAGTAGTATCTATGCTCGAGGGACAGGGGACCGAAATGAAAAACTGTTTTTT
TRBV2	TRBD2	TRBJ2-7	CATGTSGFYEQYF	TGTGCCACTGGGACTAGCGGGTTCTACGAGCAGTACTTC
TRBV28	NA	TRBJ1-2	CASSLAVYGYTF	TGTGCCAGCAGTTTGGCAGTCTATGGCTACACCTTC
TRBV2	NA	TRBJ1-2	CASSEVNGHYGYTF	TGTGCCAGCAGTGAAGTTAACGGTCACTATGGCTACACCTTC
TRBV12-3/TRBV12-4	NA	TRBJ1-6	CASSLTGNSPLHF	TGTGCCAGCAGTTTGACCGGTAATTCACCCCTCCACTTT
TRBV2	NA	TRBJ1-4	CASGATNEKLFF	TGTGCCAGCGGCGCAACTAATGAAAAACTGTTTTTT
TRBV25-1	NA	TRBJ2-1	CASSSLGRVEQFF	TGTGCCAGCAGTTCTCTTGGCAGGGTCGAGCAGTTCTTC
TRBV7-2	TRBD1	TRBJ1-3	CASSPGQPGNTIYF	TGTGCCAGCAGCCCGGGACAGCCTGGAAACACCATATATTTT
TRBV29-1	NA	TRBJ1-2	CSVEDLGGDYGYTF	TGCAGCGTTGAAGATCTGGGGGGGGATTATGGCTACACCTTC
TRBV3-1/TRBV3-2	TRBD1	TRBJ2-2	CASSQDSGTGLVAGELFF	TGTGCCAGCAGCCAAGATTCAGGGACAGGGTTAGTGGCCGGGGAGCTGTTTTTT
TRBV11-2	NA	TRBJ1-1	CASSSKLGAQSTEAFF	TGTGCCAGCAGTTCAAAACTAGGGGCACAAAGCACTGAAGCTTTCTTT
TRBV2	NA	TRBJ1-5	CASSDIWWRQASSNQPQHF	TGTGCCAGCAGTGATATTTGGTGGAGACAGGCCTCTAGCAATCAGCCCCAGCATTTT
TRBV7-2	NA	TRBJ2-4	CASSPRRFATAKNIQYF	TGTGCCAGCAGCCCGCGGCGCTTCGCGACAGCCAAAAACATTCAGTACTTC
TRBV6-6	NA	TRBJ1-1	CASSRPGTGGTEAFF	TGTGCCAGCAGTAGACCCGGGACGGGTGGGACTGAAGCTTTCTTT
TRBV7-9	NA	TRBJ1-1	CASRPYLGDTEAFF	TGTGCCAGCAGACCCTACCTTGGGGACACTGAAGCTTTCTTT
TRBV19	NA	TRBJ1-5	CASNAQPQHF	TGTGCCAGCAACGCCCAGCCCCAGCATTTT
TRBV21-1	NA	TRBJ1-6	CASSTGGENSPLHF	TGTGCCAGCAGCACAGGGGGGGAGAATTCACCCCTCCACTTT
TRBV18	TRBD2	TRBJ2-5	CASSPQRGGQETQYF	TGTGCCAGCTCACCACAGCGGGGGGGCCAAGAGACCCAGTACTTC
TRBV2	NA	TRBJ1-2	CASGMGDGYTF	TGTGCCAGCGGTATGGGGGATGGCTACACCTTC
TRBV5-1	TRBD1	TRBJ2-3	CASSPTTGVAQYF	TGCGCCAGCAGCCCTACGACAGGGGTTGCGCAGTATTTT
TRBV20-1	NA	TRBJ2-1	CSSQYNEQFF	TGCAGCTCCCAATACAATGAGCAGTTCTTC
TRBV28	TRBD2	TRBJ2-3	CASSFRGGGTDTQYF	TGTGCCAGCAGTTTCCGCGGGGGGGGCACAGATACGCAGTATTTT
TRBV5-8	TRBD1	TRBJ1-6	CASSFQTGISPLHF	TGTGCCAGCAGCTTCCAGACAGGGATTTCACCCCTCCACTTT
TRBV19	NA	TRBJ2-7	CASSTTKGRAYEQYF	TGTGCCAGTAGTACCACCAAGGGCAGGGCCTACGAGCAGTACTTC
TRBV25-1	NA	TRBJ1-5	CASSETEDNQPQHF	TGTGCCAGCAGTGAGACAGAGGATAATCAGCCCCAGCATTTT
TRBV19	TRBD1	TRBJ2-7	CASSIAGQGDEQYF	TGTGCCAGTAGTATTGCAGGACAGGGTGACGAGCAGTACTTC
TRBV19	TRBD1	TRBJ2-1	CASSTGTGGVLSRSYNEQFF	TGTGCCAGTAGTACAGGTACAGGGGGCGTTTTAAGTAGGTCCTACAATGAGCAGTTCTTC
TRBV3-1/TRBV3-2	NA	TRBJ1-6	CASSDQTGFSPLHF	TGTGCCAGCAGCGACCAAACCGGGTTTTCACCCCTCCACTTT
TRBV9	NA	TRBJ1-3	CASSPAWYSGNTIYF	TGTGCCAGCAGCCCCGCGTGGTACTCTGGAAACACCATATATTTT
TRBV6-1	NA	TRBJ1-3	CASRDRVGNTIYF	TGTGCCAGCCGTGATAGGGTTGGAAACACCATATATTTT
TRBV7-9	NA	TRBJ2-3	CASSSSFMKDTQYF	TGTGCCAGCAGCTCTTCCTTTATGAAAGATACGCAGTATTTT
TRBV30	NA	TRBJ1-2	CAWSVGSPYGYTF	TGTGCCTGGAGTGTTGGCAGCCCCTATGGCTACACCTTC
TRBV5-1	NA	TRBJ2-7	CASSLEGLYYEQYF	TGCGCCAGCAGCTTGGAGGGACTTTACTACGAGCAGTACTTC
TRBV3-1/TRBV3-2	NA	TRBJ2-5	CASSPDSALQTQYF	TGTGCCAGCAGCCCGGACAGCGCACTGCAGACCCAGTACTTC
TRBV27	NA	TRBJ1-2	CASSLKDRGFNYGYTF	TGTGCCAGCAGTTTAAAGGATCGGGGGTTCAACTATGGCTACACCTTC
TRBV7-2	TRBD1	TRBJ2-7	CASLRTGDDLREQYF	TGTGCCAGCCTTAGGACAGGGGATGACTTACGAGAGCAGTACTTC
TRBV7-7	NA	TRBJ1-1	CASSLDPSEAFF	TGTGCTAGCAGCTTAGATCCATCTGAAGCTTTCTTT
TRBV5-1	NA	TRBJ1-6	CASSSSLGVNSPLHF	TGCGCCAGCAGCTCCAGTCTGGGGGTAAATTCACCCCTCCACTTT